The 22 T cell receptor beta chains below all came from one sample that was sequenced in a study of blood T cell repertoires in COVID-19. Produced via immunoSEQ multiplex PCR; TCRdb's table is partial and in-frame only. Of approximately 290,000 clones detected, roughly 84% appear once; the ten largest clones hold roughly 14%. Sequencing used peripheral blood. The receptors derive from a person aged 70 to 80 with COVID-19, enrolled during active disease.

This clone was counted a few times. This rearrangement joins TRBV6-4 to TRBJ2-2; D remains ambiguous. The CDR3 runs 13 residues. V was clipped by 5 bases and J by 3 bases, with 7 bases between them. Germline CDR1 is MRHNA and CDR2 is SNTAGT. The CDR3 nucleotides read TGTGCCAGCAGTATAGAGGACACCGGGGAGCTGTTTTTT. It translates to CASSIEDTGELFF.

The V and J genes are TRBV7-9 and TRBJ2-6, with 11 bases that match TRBD1. Trimming at V came to 1 base and at J to 0 bases, leaving 5 bases not matched to a gene. The CDR3 extends over 19 amino acids. CDR1 is SEHNR, CDR2 FQNEAQ, per germline (reference sequence). CDR3 DNA sequence: TGTGCCAGCAGCTTAGTGTCCGGGACAGGGGGCTCTGGGGCCAACGTCCTGACTTTC. As protein: CASSLVSGTGGSGANVLTF.

V is TRBV19 and J is TRBJ1-2, with D maybe TRBD1 (5 bases). This CDR3 has 14 residues. Between the trimmed V and J ends, which lost 9 bases and 4 bases, there was a span of 18 bases. From germline, CDR1 is LNHDA and CDR2 SQIVND (reference sequence). CDR3 sequence: CASAEFGGGYGYTF. The CDR3 DNA reads TGTGCCAGCGCTGAATTCGGGGGGGGCTATGGCTACACCTTC.

The CDR3 loop reads CASIQTIPRPDTQYF. The CDR3, as DNA: TGTGCCAGCATCCAAACTATCCCACGGCCAGATACGCAGTATTTT. The rearrangement joins TRBV9 to TRBJ2-3, with unresolved D. Deletions cut 6 bases from V and 4 bases from J, with 18 bases between. The CDR3 extends over 15 amino acids. The germline gives CDR1 SGDLS, CDR2 YYNGEE.

This chain joins TRBV3-1 (or the pseudogene TRBV3-2) and TRBJ1-3, with 8 nucleotides matching TRBD1. The CDR3 runs 14 residues. Looked up from germline, CDR1 is LGHDT and CDR2 is YNNKEL (reference sequence). With 4 bases clipped from V and 4 bases from J, the junction kept 3 bases outside the gene matches. Written as DNA, the CDR3 is TGTGCCAGCAGCCGGACAGGGTCCGGAAACACCATATATTTT. Translating it yields CASSRTGSGNTIYF.

This clone has a handful of counts. The chain employs TRBV18 and TRBJ1-5; no definite D call. Per the germline V gene, CDR1 is KGHSH and CDR2 is LQKENI. V was pared by 3 bases and J by 3 bases, with 9 bases between. This CDR3 spans 14 amino acids. CDR3 coding DNA: TGTGCCAGCTCACCTAGGAGTGTCAATCAGCCCCAGCATTTT. Translating gives CASSPRSVNQPQHF.

V usage is TRBV11-2 and J usage is TRBJ2-3; 8 bases match TRBD2. V lost 5 bases, J lost 4 bases, and 11 bases stayed unmatched. The CDR3 contains 16 residues. Germline CDR1 is SGHAT and CDR2 is FQNNGV. The CDR3 is CASSPRSGTRPDTQYF. CDR3 in DNA: TGTGCCAGCAGCCCCCGCTCCGGGACTAGACCAGATACGCAGTATTTT. The full variable domain, rest sourced from reference TRBV11-2 and TRBJ2-3, is EAGVAQSPRYKIIEKRQSVAFWCNPISGHATLYWYQQILGQGPKLLIQFQNNGVVDDSQLPKDRFSAERLKGVDSTLKIQPAKLEDSAVYLCASSPRSGTRPDTQYFGPGTRLTVL.

The V call is TRBV6-5, the J call TRBJ1-1; 7 bases line up with TRBD1. CDR1 MNHEY and CDR2 SVGAGI come from the germline V gene. After removal of 6 bases from V and 2 bases from J, the junction contained 6 bases not matched to a gene. The CDR3 is 14 residues long. This CDR3 is CASRLDRSNTEAFF. In DNA form, the CDR3 reads TGTGCCAGCAGACTGGACAGGTCTAACACTGAAGCTTTCTTT.

This clone was seen a single time. The chain couples TRBV20-1 to TRBJ1-4, with a tentative D call TRBD1 (5 bases). Trimming shortened V by 4 bases and J by 15 bases, and 15 bases separated the two germline ends. In germline, CDR1 is DFQATT, CDR2 SNEGSKA (reference sequence). The CDR3 spans 11 residues. The CDR3 sequence is CSAKPQEYLFF. The CDR3 bases are TGCAGTGCTAAACCACAGGAATATTTGTTTTTT.

The chain joins TRBV30 to TRBJ2-6; possible D gene TRBD2, 5 bases. Germline V gene lookup returns CDR1 GTSNPN and CDR2 SVGIG (reference sequence). Trimming stripped 6 bases from V and 3 bases from J, with 18 bases between. This CDR3 comprises 16 residues. DNA for the CDR3: TGTGCCTGCGGGAACCCCCGAGAAGGTGGGGCCAACGTCCTGACTTTC. Residues: CACGNPREGGANVLTF.

The V call is TRBV27, the J call TRBJ1-1; 7 bases line up with TRBD1. The CDR3 has 14 residues. V lost 3 bases, J lost 4 bases, and 5 bases stayed unmatched. Germline CDR1 reads MNHEY; CDR2 reads SMNVEV (reference sequence). The CDR3, as DNA: TGTGCCAGCAGTTTTACAGCAGGGGGCACTGAAGCTTTCTTT. This translates into CASSFTAGGTEAFF.

This clone occurred once. The chain has TRBV29-1 and TRBJ2-3, with 14 positions matching TRBD2. After removal of 2 bases from V and 4 bases from J, the junction contained 11 bases not matched to a gene. The V gene's germline CDR1 is SQVTM and CDR2 ANQGSEA. The CDR3 is 18 amino acids. DNA for the CDR3: TGCAGCGTTGAAAACCCGGGGACTAGCGGGAGCGGTGCAGATACGCAGTATTTT. Its translation: CSVENPGTSGSGADTQYF.

The rearrangement joins TRBV6-2 or TRBV6-3 to TRBJ2-5; 7 nucleotides line up with TRBD2. Germline CDR1 MNHEY, CDR2 SVGEGT. V was clipped by 2 bases and J by 2 bases; unmatched bases: 11. The CDR3 runs 17 residues. The CDR3 sequence is CASSYERGRHWQETQYF. The CDR3 DNA follows: TGTGCCAGCAGTTACGAGCGGGGAAGACATTGGCAAGAGACCCAGTACTTC.

The V and J genes are TRBV6-5 and TRBJ1-2; 7 nucleotides match TRBD1. CDR1 and CDR2 (germline): MNHEY, SVGAGI. Trimming at V came to 6 bases and at J to 9 bases, leaving 13 bases not matched to a gene. The CDR3 length is 14 residues. The CDR3 sequence is CASSIRTGSSSYTF. In DNA form, the CDR3 reads TGTGCCAGCAGCATTCGGACAGGCAGTTCAAGCTACACCTTC.

The genes are TRBV4-1 and TRBJ2-1, with 10 positions matching TRBD2. The germline V gene encodes CDR1 MGHRA and CDR2 YSYEKL. With 2 bases clipped from V and 8 bases from J, the junction kept 6 bases outside the gene matches. This CDR3 has 15 amino acids. CDR3 protein: CASSQPSGGADEQFF. Written as DNA, the CDR3 is TGCGCCAGCAGCCAACCCAGCGGGGGGGCGGATGAGCAGTTCTTC.

Many counts were recorded for this clone. This chain links TRBV7-2 with TRBJ2-1; 7 nucleotides align to TRBD2. V shed 2 bases and J 15 bases; nucleotides not matched to a gene: 10. CDR1 and CDR2 (germline): SGHTA, FQGNSA. The CDR3 consists of 13 residues. The CDR3 DNA reads TGTGCCAGCAGCTTACTAGAGCGGGGACCGGCGTTCTTC. Its protein is CASSLLERGPAFF.

V usage is TRBV7-3 and J usage is TRBJ1-1; D call uncertain. The ends were cut back, 2 bases at V and 0 bases at J, with 4 bases in the middle. The length of the CDR3 is 13 residues. Germline V gene lookup returns CDR1 SGHTA and CDR2 FQGTGA. CDR3 sequence reads: CASSLWLNTEAFF. CDR3 in DNA: TGTGCCAGCAGCTTATGGCTGAACACTGAAGCTTTCTTT.

To note about this clone: One end of the junction does not line up with germline, which may come from a read error. V and J are TRBV15 and TRBJ2-6; possibly TRBD2 for D (6 bases). This CDR3 region has 17 residues. The germline CDR1 and CDR2 sequences are LNHNV and YYDKDF (reference sequence). The CDR3 bases are TGTGCCACCAGCAGAGTGGGAGGTCGATCTGGGGCCAACGTCCCGACTTTC. Protein sequence: CATSRVGGRSGANVPTF. The entire variable domain, with the rest obtained from reference TRBV15 and TRBJ2-6, is as follows: DAMVIQNPRYQVTQFGKPVTLSCSQTLNHNVMYWYQQKSSQAPKLLFHYYDKDFNNEADTPDNFQSRRPNTSFCFLDIRSPGLGDTAMYLCATSRVGGRSGANVPTFGAGSRLTVL.

This clone was seen only once. The CDR3 region is CASSRARGQGSNSNQPQHF. The CDR3 region has the DNA TGTGCCAGCAGCCGGGCAAGAGGACAGGGTTCGAATAGCAATCAGCCCCAGCATTTT. The chain carries TRBV5-6 and TRBJ1-5; 8 positions agree with TRBD1. The CDR3 contains 19 residues. The germline CDR1 and CDR2 sequences are SGHDT and YYEEEE. V lost 4 bases and J lost 0; bases outside the gene matches: 15.

V is TRBV10-3 and J is TRBJ2-7; 11 bases are shared with TRBD2. Losses at the gene ends were 0 bases for V and 7 bases for J; bases not matched to a gene: 2. CDR1 and CDR2 from the germline V gene are ENHRY and SYGVKD. This CDR3 comprises 14 residues. In nucleotides, the CDR3 is TGTGCCATCAGTGAGTCGAGACTAGCGGGGGAGCAGTACTTC. It translates to CAISESRLAGEQYF.

V is TRBV19 and J is TRBJ2-5; D not certain. The CDR3 sequence is 14 residues long. V dropped 4 bases and J dropped 2 bases, with 11 bases sitting between them. Germline CDR1 LNHDA, CDR2 SQIVND (reference sequence). The DNA of the CDR3 is TGTGCCAGTAGTACTTTCAGGCAACAAGAGACCCAGTACTTC. This sequence encodes CASSTFRQQETQYF.

This chain links TRBV2 with TRBJ1-5, with no clear D. This CDR3 is built from 15 residues. Trimming took 4 bases from V and 2 from J, leaving 12 bases between them. CDR1 is SNHLY and CDR2 is FYNNEI in the germline V gene. CDR3 sequence (DNA): TGTGCCAGCAGTGGGGCAGGATTTGGCAATCAGCCCCAGCATTTT. Translating gives CASSGAGFGNQPQHF.